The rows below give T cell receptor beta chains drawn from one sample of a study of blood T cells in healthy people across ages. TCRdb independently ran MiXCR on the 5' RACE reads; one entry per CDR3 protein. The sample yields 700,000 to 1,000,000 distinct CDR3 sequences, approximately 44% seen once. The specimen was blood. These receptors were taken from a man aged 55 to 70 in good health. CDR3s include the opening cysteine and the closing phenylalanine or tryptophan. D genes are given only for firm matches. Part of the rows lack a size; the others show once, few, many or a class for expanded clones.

CDR3 protein: CSVGERTAYEQYF; CDR3 DNA: TGCAGCGTTGGGGAACGGACGGCGTATGAGCAGTACTTC; J gene: TRBJ2-5; CDR3 length: 13; clone size: .; D gene: .; V gene: TRBV29-1
CDR3 protein: CASSYFFSGGQEAQYF; CDR3 DNA: TGTGCCAGCAGTTACTTTTTTAGCGGGGGCCAAGAGGCCCAGTACTTC; J gene: TRBJ2-5; CDR3 length: 16; clone size: .; D gene: TRBD2; V gene: TRBV6-5
CDR3 protein: CASMTGQGVYNEQYF; CDR3 DNA: TGTGCCAGCATGACCGGACAGGGTGTTTACAACGAGCAGTACTTC; J gene: TRBJ2-7; CDR3 length: 15; clone size: .; D gene: TRBD1; V gene: TRBV6-2/TRBV6-3
CDR3 protein: CASSFRDRSYEQYF; CDR3 DNA: TGTGCCAGCAGTTTCCGGGACAGGTCTTACGAGCAGTACTTC; J gene: TRBJ2-7; CDR3 length: 14; clone size: many; D gene: TRBD1; V gene: TRBV7-9
CDR3 protein: CALGLRDRGSGKNTEAFF; CDR3 DNA: TGTGCCCTCGGTCTCCGGGACAGGGGTTCTGGGAAGAACACTGAAGCTTTCTTT; J gene: TRBJ1-1; CDR3 length: 18; clone size: .; D gene: TRBD1; V gene: TRBV24-1
CDR3 protein: CSVEDPGSLEQYF; CDR3 DNA: TGCAGCGTTGAAGATCCAGGTTCCCTCGAGCAGTACTTC; J gene: TRBJ2-7; CDR3 length: 13; clone size: .; D gene: .; V gene: TRBV29-1
CDR3 protein: CASSYSIGGAAGELFF; CDR3 DNA: TGTGCCAGCAGTTACTCGATCGGGGGAGCTGCCGGGGAGCTGTTTTTT; J gene: TRBJ2-2; CDR3 length: 16; clone size: .; D gene: .; V gene: TRBV6-5
CDR3 protein: CSARDRVGTDTQYF; CDR3 DNA: TGCAGTGCTAGAGACAGGGTGGGCACAGATACGCAGTATTTT; J gene: TRBJ2-3; CDR3 length: 14; clone size: few; D gene: .; V gene: TRBV20-1
CDR3 protein: CASRRTGETQYF; CDR3 DNA: TGCGCCAGCCGACGGACGGGAGAGACCCAGTACTTC; J gene: TRBJ2-5; CDR3 length: 12; clone size: .; D gene: .; V gene: TRBV5-1
CDR3 protein: CASSLGWSSGGREQYF; CDR3 DNA: TGTGCCAGCAGTTTAGGATGGTCTAGCGGGGGGAGGGAGCAGTACTTC; J gene: TRBJ2-7; CDR3 length: 16; clone size: .; D gene: TRBD2; V gene: TRBV12-3/TRBV12-4
CDR3 protein: CSAGQDAPYEQYF; CDR3 DNA: TGCAGTGCCGGACAGGACGCCCCCTACGAGCAGTACTTC; J gene: TRBJ2-7; CDR3 length: 13; clone size: .; D gene: TRBD1; V gene: TRBV20-1
CDR3 protein: CSATPTSGARTGELFF; CDR3 DNA: TGCAGTGCTACCCCCACGTCTGGGGCTCGCACCGGGGAGCTGTTTTTT; J gene: TRBJ2-2; CDR3 length: 16; clone size: .; D gene: .; V gene: TRBV20-1
CDR3 protein: CASSQERTGELFF; CDR3 DNA: TGCGCCAGCAGCCAAGAGAGGACCGGGGAGCTGTTTTTT; J gene: TRBJ2-2; CDR3 length: 13; clone size: many; D gene: .; V gene: TRBV4-1
CDR3 protein: CASSLLWDRETQYF; CDR3 DNA: TGTGCCAGCAGCTTATTGTGGGACCGAGAGACCCAGTACTTC; J gene: TRBJ2-5; CDR3 length: 14; clone size: few; D gene: .; V gene: TRBV7-2
CDR3 protein: CASSSLTSGGYEQYF; CDR3 DNA: TGTGCCAGCAGTTCCCTCACGAGCGGGGGCTACGAGCAGTACTTC; J gene: TRBJ2-7; CDR3 length: 15; clone size: .; D gene: TRBD2; V gene: TRBV12-3/TRBV12-4
CDR3 protein: CSVRGQGVSAAAGELFF; CDR3 DNA: TGCAGCGTTAGGGGACAGGGTGTTTCCGCAGCGGCCGGGGAGCTGTTTTTT; J gene: TRBJ2-2; CDR3 length: 17; clone size: .; D gene: TRBD1; V gene: TRBV29-1
CDR3 protein: CASSLVPGLAGELFF; CDR3 DNA: TGCGCCAGCAGCTTGGTCCCAGGCCTCGCCGGGGAGCTGTTTTTT; J gene: TRBJ2-2; CDR3 length: 15; clone size: few; D gene: .; V gene: TRBV5-1
CDR3 protein: CASSSSRAGTNTGELFF; CDR3 DNA: TGTGCCAGCAGCAGCTCGAGGGCGGGGACCAACACCGGGGAGCTGTTTTTT; J gene: TRBJ2-2; CDR3 length: 17; clone size: few; D gene: .; V gene: TRBV12-3/TRBV12-4
CDR3 protein: CASSGAPLYEQYF; CDR3 DNA: TGTGCCAGCTCAGGGGCCCCCCTCTACGAGCAGTACTTC; J gene: TRBJ2-7; CDR3 length: 13; clone size: few; D gene: .; V gene: TRBV2
CDR3 protein: CASSLGGMGTEAFF; CDR3 DNA: TGTGCCAGCAGCTTAGGGGGGATGGGCACTGAAGCTTTCTTT; J gene: TRBJ1-1; CDR3 length: 14; clone size: many; D gene: .; V gene: TRBV7-9
CDR3 protein: CASRRGRGFPLTYNEQFF; CDR3 DNA: TGTGCCAGCAGAAGGGGCAGGGGGTTTCCTCTCACCTACAATGAGCAGTTCTTC; J gene: TRBJ2-1; CDR3 length: 18; clone size: .; D gene: TRBD1; V gene: TRBV6-2/TRBV6-3
CDR3 protein: CASSQDLRGPSYEQYF; CDR3 DNA: TGCGCCAGCAGCCAAGACTTGAGGGGGCCTTCCTACGAGCAGTACTTC; J gene: TRBJ2-7; CDR3 length: 16; clone size: few; D gene: TRBD1; V gene: TRBV4-3
CDR3 protein: CSARNLRGPGANVLTF; CDR3 DNA: TGCAGTGCTAGAAACCTCAGGGGGCCTGGGGCCAACGTCCTGACTTTC; J gene: TRBJ2-6; CDR3 length: 16; clone size: .; D gene: TRBD1; V gene: TRBV20-1
CDR3 protein: CASSQSGLSSYNEQFF; CDR3 DNA: TGTGCCAGCAGCCAGAGCGGGTTGAGCTCCTACAATGAGCAGTTCTTC; J gene: TRBJ2-1; CDR3 length: 16; clone size: .; D gene: .; V gene: TRBV12-3/TRBV12-4
CDR3 protein: CASSEAPTSSRAFF; CDR3 DNA: TGTGCCAGCAGTGAAGCTCCCACGAGTAGCCGGGCTTTCTTT; J gene: TRBJ1-1; CDR3 length: 14; clone size: .; D gene: .; V gene: TRBV6-1
CDR3 protein: CASSQGQGGSSPLHF; CDR3 DNA: TGCGCCAGCAGCCAGGGCCAAGGGGGCAGTTCACCCCTCCACTTT; J gene: TRBJ1-6; CDR3 length: 15; clone size: few; D gene: TRBD1; V gene: TRBV4-1